The rows below give T cell receptor beta chains drawn from one sample of a study of beta chain features in type 1 diabetes. Some clones are missing from TCRdb's copy, which holds only in-frame ones; the method was immunoSEQ multiplex PCR. The data contain 300,000 to 350,000 clones, about 18% of them seen just once; the ten biggest clones take up around 0.04%. The sample comprised naive CD4+ T cells from blood. The receptors stem from a woman aged 18-29 years in good health. The CDR3 runs from the conserved cysteine through the conserved F or W. The D gene is left open where the match is weak. A clone size is listed for some rows: how often the clone was seen (once, few, many), or a class if it is expanded.

V gene	D gene	J gene	clone size	CDR3 length	CDR3 protein	CDR3 DNA
TRBV7-2	TRBD2	TRBJ2-2	NA	13	CASSLSGAGELFF	TGTGCCAGCAGCTTAAGCGGGGCCGGGGAGCTGTTTTTT
TRBV6-5	NA	TRBJ1-2	NA	14	CASSYTGQNYGYTF	TGTGCCAGCAGTTACACAGGACAGAACTATGGCTACACCTTC
TRBV4-1	NA	TRBJ1-1	NA	19	CASSQELVGLASLNTEAFF	TGCGCCAGCAGCCAAGAGTTGGTCGGACTCGCTTCACTGAACACTGAAGCTTTCTTT
TRBV4-1	TRBD2	TRBJ2-1	NA	16	CASSQISGRIPNEQFF	TGCGCCAGCAGCCAAATAAGCGGGAGAATTCCCAATGAGCAGTTCTTC
TRBV7-2	TRBD1	TRBJ1-2	NA	14	CASSFVTGEYGYTF	TGTGCCAGCAGCTTCGTGACAGGGGAGTATGGCTACACCTTC
TRBV5-1	NA	TRBJ2-5	few	14	CASSPKEGEETQYF	TGCGCCAGCAGCCCTAAGGAGGGCGAAGAGACCCAGTACTTC
TRBV19	NA	TRBJ2-4	few	11	CATKLENIQYF	TGTGCCACAAAACTCGAAAACATTCAGTACTTC
TRBV6-5	NA	TRBJ2-7	NA	15	CASRRPTGSSYEQYF	TGTGCCAGCAGACGTCCTACAGGGAGCTCCTACGAGCAGTACTTC
TRBV19	NA	TRBJ1-5	NA	15	CASSVFSGSNQPQHF	TGTGCCAGTAGTGTTTTTTCAGGTAGCAATCAGCCCCAGCATTTT
TRBV30	NA	TRBJ2-5	NA	14	CAWSVRLSPETQYF	TGTGCCTGGAGTGTGAGACTCTCTCCAGAGACCCAGTACTTC
TRBV30	NA	TRBJ1-2	NA	11	CAWSISYGYTF	TGTGCCTGGAGTATATCCTATGGCTACACCTTC
TRBV5-4	TRBD1	TRBJ2-7	NA	15	CASRAGTGSIYEQYF	TGTGCCAGCAGGGCCGGGACAGGGTCTATATACGAGCAGTACTTC
TRBV19	TRBD1	TRBJ1-5	NA	14	CASHRGDSNQPQHF	TGTGCCAGTCACAGGGGGGATAGCAATCAGCCCCAGCATTTT
TRBV10-3	TRBD2	TRBJ2-7	few	16	CAIRDRGREGSYEQYF	TGTGCCATCAGAGACAGAGGGCGGGAGGGCTCCTACGAGCAGTACTTC
TRBV6-5	TRBD1	TRBJ1-5	NA	15	CASRRGQGFNQPQHF	TGTGCCAGCCGTCGAGGACAGGGGTTCAATCAGCCCCAGCATTTT
TRBV7-9	TRBD2	TRBJ2-7	NA	14	CASSPSGGKNEQYF	TGTGCCAGCAGCCCAAGCGGGGGGAAGAACGAGCAGTACTTC
TRBV6-5	NA	TRBJ1-1	once	14	CASSYQTGNTEAFF	TGTGCCAGCAGTTACCAGACGGGGAACACTGAAGCTTTCTTT
TRBV9	NA	TRBJ2-7	NA	14	CASSVEVGPYEQYF	TGTGCCAGCAGCGTAGAGGTGGGGCCATACGAGCAGTACTTC
TRBV18	NA	TRBJ1-1	NA	14	CASSPRTMNTEAFF	TGTGCCAGCTCACCGCGCACGATGAACACTGAAGCTTTCTTT
TRBV27	TRBD2	TRBJ2-7	few	16	CASSLKTSGGEYEQYF	TGTGCCAGCAGTCTAAAGACTAGCGGGGGAGAATACGAGCAGTACTTC
TRBV6-1	TRBD2	TRBJ2-7	few	11	CASSEREAQYF	TGTGCCAGCAGTGAACGGGAGGCGCAGTACTTC
TRBV5-1	NA	TRBJ1-1	NA	13	CASRGQANTEAFF	TGCGCCAGCAGGGGACAAGCGAACACTGAAGCTTTCTTT
TRBV19	NA	TRBJ1-2	few	15	CASSDRAGLNYGYTF	TGTGCCAGTTCCGACAGAGCGGGGTTAAACTATGGCTACACCTTC
TRBV9	NA	TRBJ2-7	NA	12	CASSAARGEQYF	TGTGCCAGCAGCGCGGCGCGAGGGGAGCAGTACTTC
TRBV6-5	TRBD2	TRBJ2-7	NA	15	CASSYGGSLSYEQYF	TGTGCCAGCAGTTACGGCGGGAGTCTCTCCTACGAGCAGTACTTC
TRBV10-3	TRBD1	TRBJ1-2	few	13	CATGTESNYGYTF	TGTGCCACCGGGACAGAGTCGAACTATGGCTACACCTTC
TRBV5-1	TRBD1	TRBJ1-1	few	14	CASSSGQANTEAFF	TGCGCCAGCAGCTCGGGACAGGCCAACACTGAAGCTTTCTTT
TRBV4-2	TRBD1	TRBJ1-2	few	17	CASSQEKGTGGQYGYTF	TGTGCCAGCAGCCAAGAAAAGGGGACAGGGGGCCAGTATGGCTACACCTTC
TRBV27	NA	TRBJ2-7	NA	13	CASYRGFPYEQYF	TGTGCCAGCTACAGAGGGTTCCCCTACGAGCAGTACTTC
TRBV5-1	NA	TRBJ2-6	few	15	CASSLGRSGANVLTF	TGCGCCAGCAGCTTGGGTCGCTCTGGGGCCAACGTCCTGACTTTC
TRBV18	NA	TRBJ2-5	few	15	CASSPQDTAKETQYF	TGTGCCAGCTCACCACAGGACACGGCAAAAGAGACCCAGTACTTC